The rows below give T cell receptor beta chains drawn from one sample of a study of cytomegalovirus exposure and HLA in healthy donors. Here immunoSEQ multiplex PCR was the method, and the copy in TCRdb shows in-frame clones only, minus some. This sample carries roughly 99,000 clones, 65% to 80% of them seen once, and the ten largest clones take approximately 15%. Material: PBMCs. The receptors were sampled from a man in his sixties in good health and CMV-seropositive. Each CDR3 is given with its conserved first and last residue. Each record gives: V gene, J gene, D gene, CDR3 protein. D genes are given only for firm matches.

v_call: TRBV29-1; j_call: TRBJ2-1; d_call: TRBD1; cdr3_aa: CSVFDRGYNEQFF
v_call: TRBV5-1; j_call: TRBJ2-1; d_call: TRBD2; cdr3_aa: CASSFRLAGSSQFF
v_call: TRBV10-2; j_call: TRBJ2-7; d_call: NA; cdr3_aa: CASSELQGTYEQYF
v_call: TRBV9; j_call: TRBJ2-7; d_call: NA; cdr3_aa: CASSVAPQSNYEQYF
v_call: TRBV5-8; j_call: TRBJ2-5; d_call: NA; cdr3_aa: CASSLANRVQETQYF
v_call: TRBV27; j_call: TRBJ1-1; d_call: NA; cdr3_aa: CASSTGLLNTEAFF
v_call: TRBV6-5; j_call: TRBJ1-5; d_call: NA; cdr3_aa: CASRPDGKNNQPQHF
v_call: TRBV14; j_call: TRBJ2-1; d_call: NA; cdr3_aa: CASSHSPGEQFF
v_call: TRBV4-1; j_call: NA; d_call: TRBD2; cdr3_aa: CASSQEASGGASYEQYF
v_call: TRBV6-1; j_call: TRBJ2-5; d_call: NA; cdr3_aa: CASTAGRGFQETQYF
v_call: TRBV6-5; j_call: TRBJ1-5; d_call: NA; cdr3_aa: CASRTGNQPQHF
v_call: TRBV19; j_call: TRBJ2-3; d_call: TRBD1; cdr3_aa: CASRRQGGTDTQYF
v_call: TRBV27; j_call: TRBJ2-7; d_call: NA; cdr3_aa: CASSHSPYEQYF
v_call: TRBV5-1; j_call: TRBJ1-1; d_call: NA; cdr3_aa: CASSLVPTRGTEAFF